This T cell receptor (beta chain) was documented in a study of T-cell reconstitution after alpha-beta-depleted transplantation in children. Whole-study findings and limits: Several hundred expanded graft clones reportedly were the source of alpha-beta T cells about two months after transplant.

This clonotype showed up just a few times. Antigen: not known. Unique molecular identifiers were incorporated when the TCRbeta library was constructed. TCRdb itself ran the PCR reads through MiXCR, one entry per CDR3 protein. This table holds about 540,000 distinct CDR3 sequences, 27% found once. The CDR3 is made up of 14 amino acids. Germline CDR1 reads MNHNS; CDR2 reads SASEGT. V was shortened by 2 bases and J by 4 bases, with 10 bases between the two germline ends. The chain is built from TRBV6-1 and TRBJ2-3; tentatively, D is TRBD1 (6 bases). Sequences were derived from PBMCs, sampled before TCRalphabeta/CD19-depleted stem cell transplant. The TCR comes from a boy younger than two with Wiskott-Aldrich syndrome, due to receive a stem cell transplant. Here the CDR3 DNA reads TGTGCCAGCAGTGAAATTAGACAGGCAGATACGCAGTATTTT. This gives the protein CASSEIRQADTQYF.